Listed here are 23 T cell receptor beta chains from one sample, sequenced in a study of blood T cell repertoires in COVID-19. Repertoires were generated with immunoSEQ multiplex PCR, while TCRdb's copy carries only in-frame clones and drops some. The profile shows about 21,000 clones, roughly 85% of them singletons. The sequenced sample was peripheral blood. Receptors originate from a human donor in a cohort sampled during active COVID-19.

The table lists this clone with a few counts. The rearrangement joins TRBV19 to TRBJ2-7; D perhaps matches TRBD2 (6 bases). Per germline, CDR1 LNHDA and CDR2 SQIVND (reference sequence). The CDR3 contains 16 residues. V was shortened by 1 base and J by 2 bases, with 15 bases between the two germline ends. The CDR3 DNA reads TGTGCCAGTAGTATAGGGAGGGCTGCACAAACCTACGAGCAGTACTTC. Encoded protein: CASSIGRAAQTYEQYF. The variable domain in full, with the rest retrieved from reference TRBV19 and TRBJ2-7, is DGGITQSPKYLFRKEGQNVTLSCEQNLNHDAMYWYRQDPGQGLRLIYYSQIVNDFQKGDIAEGYSVSREKKESFPLTVTSAQKNPTAFYLCASSIGRAAQTYEQYFGPGTRLTVT.

The rearrangement links TRBV19 to TRBJ2-2; TRBD1 is a possible D gene (5 bases). The CDR3 spans 14 residues. Trimming removed 3 bases from V and 1 base from J, with 6 bases in between. Germline loops: CDR1 LNHDA, CDR2 SQIVND (reference sequence). Here the CDR3 reads CASSMGLNTGELFF. The CDR3 DNA is TGTGCCAGTAGTATGGGGCTGAACACCGGGGAGCTGTTTTTT.

The rearrangement joins TRBV12-5 to TRBJ2-1; 10 bases are a match to TRBD1. Trimming removed 4 bases from V and 8 bases from J; junction bases left unmatched: 5. This CDR3 region has 14 residues. Germline V gene lookup returns CDR1 LGHNT and CDR2 FRNRAP. CDR3 in amino acids: CASGSDRGRHEQFF. In nucleotides, the CDR3 is TGTGCTAGTGGTTCGGACAGGGGGAGGCATGAGCAGTTCTTC.

This clone has more than one count but fewer than ten. The CDR3 protein is CASSPQTSVNNEQFF. CDR3 DNA: TGTGCCAGCAGCCCACAAACTAGCGTCAACAATGAGCAGTTCTTC. The chain uses TRBV11-3 and TRBJ2-1; 7 nucleotides line up with TRBD2. The CDR3 length is 15 residues. Germline trimming cut 5 bases from V and 5 bases from J; bases unmatched to any gene: 9. The V gene's germline CDR1 is SGHNT and CDR2 YENEEA.

The chain has TRBV19 and TRBJ1-2; unclear D gene. The CDR3 consists of 16 residues. V was shortened by 3 bases and J by 0 bases, with 14 bases between the two germline ends. Per germline, CDR1 LNHDA and CDR2 SQIVND (reference sequence). CDR3 protein: CASSINGGGTNYGYTF. CDR3 DNA sequence: TGTGCCAGTAGTATTAACGGAGGCGGGACTAACTATGGCTACACCTTC.

This sequence joins TRBV7-9 and TRBJ1-1, with 7 bases aligning to TRBD1. V was pared by 5 bases and J by 9 bases, with 3 bases of the junction left unmatched. The germline V gene has CDR1 SEHNR and CDR2 FQNEAQ (reference sequence). CDR3 size: 11 residues. CDR3 nucleotide sequence: TGTGCCAGCAGCGACAGGGATAAAGCTTTCTTT. This gives the protein CASSDRDKAFF.

Here the CDR3 DNA reads TGTGCCAGCAGCCAAACTGATGTGCGGACTTCTTATGAAAAACTGTTTTTT. As protein: CASSQTDVRTSYEKLFF. The V and J genes are TRBV4-2 and TRBJ1-4; D gene uncertain. CDR1 and CDR2 (germline): LGHNA, YNFKEQ. The V and J ends lost 2 bases and 6 bases respectively, with 19 bases between them. CDR3 length: 17 residues.

Here the CDR3 reads CASSYGAGNGYTF. The CDR3 DNA reads TGTGCCAGCAGTTACGGGGCGGGGAATGGCTACACCTTC. The chain employs TRBV12-3 or TRBV12-4 and TRBJ1-2, with a possible D match to TRBD1 (5 bases). This CDR3 comprises 13 residues. V was trimmed by 4 bases and J by 6 bases, leaving 12 bases between them.

V and J are TRBV4-1 and TRBJ2-7, with TRBD1 matching 10 bases. V trimming: 4 bases; J trimming: 2 bases; junction bases outside the gene matches: 2. Germline CDR1 is MGHRA and CDR2 is YSYEKL. This CDR3 has 14 amino acids. The CDR3 DNA follows: TGCGCCAGCAGCCTAGGACAGGGGGCCTACGAGCAGTACTTC. Its translation: CASSLGQGAYEQYF.

The chain combines TRBV7-3 with TRBJ1-1; the D is unclear. CDR1 SGHTA and CDR2 FQGTGA come from the germline V gene. The CDR3 runs 13 residues. With 2 bases removed from V and 0 bases from J, the gap between germline ends came to 4 bases. In DNA, the CDR3 is TGTGCCAGCAGCTTAGAGTTGAACACTGAAGCTTTCTTT. Translating gives CASSLELNTEAFF. Combining the CDR3 with reference TRBV7-3 and TRBJ1-1 gives the whole variable domain GAGVSQTPSNKVTEKGKYVELRCDPISGHTALYWYRQSLGQGPEFLIYFQGTGAADDSGLPNDRFFAVRPEGSVSTLKIQRTERGDSAVYLCASSLELNTEAFFGQGTRLTVV.

The chain is built from TRBV23-1 and TRBJ2-1, with D possibly being TRBD1 (5 bases). TRBV23-1 is filed as an ORF, its function uncertain. Trimming stripped 0 bases from V and 3 bases from J, with 21 bases between. The CDR3 sequence is 19 residues long. CDR3: CASSQSLSEWGRDYNEQFF. The CDR3 region has the DNA TGCGCCAGCAGTCAATCTCTAAGTGAATGGGGCAGGGACTACAATGAGCAGTTCTTC.

This clone was detected only a few times. Here the CDR3 reads CASSFGGSNEKLFF. The CDR3 DNA reads TGTGCCAGCAGCTTTGGGGGGTCTAATGAAAAACTGTTTTTT. The chain employs TRBV13 and TRBJ1-4, with a tentative D call TRBD1 (5 bases). The ends were cut back, 3 bases at V and 3 bases at J, with 8 bases in the middle. Germline V lookup: CDR1 PRHDT, CDR2 FYEKMQ (reference sequence). The length of the CDR3 is 14 residues.

The genes are TRBV6-2 or TRBV6-3 and TRBJ2-7; no definite D call. Germline V gene lookup returns CDR1 MNHEY and CDR2 SVGEGT. The CDR3 loop spans 13 amino acids. V was clipped by 5 bases and J by 0 bases, with 8 bases between them. CDR3 sequence reads: CASSKEFSYEQYF. The CDR3 bases are TGTGCCAGCAGTAAGGAGTTCTCCTACGAGCAGTACTTC.

This chain connects TRBV10-3 to TRBJ2-3; D is ambiguous. Germline assignment: CDR1 ENHRY and CDR2 SYGVKD. V was pared by 3 bases and J by 1 base, with 8 bases between. The CDR3 is 14 amino acids. The CDR3 region has the DNA TGTGCCATCAGTGATAGTCGGGGCACAGATACGCAGTATTTT. Amino acid sequence: CAISDSRGTDTQYF.

The chain employs TRBV3-1 (or the pseudogene TRBV3-2) and TRBJ2-7; maybe TRBD2 (7 bases). In germline, CDR1 is LGHDT, CDR2 YNNKEL (reference sequence). This CDR3 has 15 residues. V lost 3 bases and J lost 4, with 16 bases in between. CDR3 loop: CASSHSGGAVYEQYF. CDR3 sequence (DNA): TGTGCCAGCAGCCATAGTGGGGGGGCCGTATACGAGCAGTACTTC.

This clone has just a few counts. J is TRBJ1-4 and V is TRBV5-6; D is uncertain. Germline V gives CDR1 SGHDT, CDR2 YYEEEE. V lost 3 bases and J 0 bases, leaving 12 bases between the germline ends. The length of the CDR3 is 16 residues. The CDR3 nucleotides read TGTGCCAGCAGCTACGTTCTCACTACAACTAATGAAAAACTGTTTTTT. It encodes CASSYVLTTTNEKLFF.

This chain uses TRBV15 with TRBJ2-1, with 8 bases matching TRBD2. Germline CDR1 reads LNHNV; CDR2 reads YYDKDF (reference sequence). Trimming at V came to 6 bases and at J to 5 bases, leaving 0 bases not matched to a gene. The CDR3 is 12 residues long. The CDR3: CATRLADNEQFF. For the CDR3, the DNA is TGTGCCACCAGACTAGCGGACAATGAGCAGTTCTTC.

The gene calls are TRBV28 and TRBJ1-2, with 7 bases matching TRBD1. Trimming removed 5 bases from V and 0 bases from J; junction bases left unmatched: 3. The germline CDR1 and CDR2 sequences are MDHEN and SYDVKM. The CDR3 is made up of 14 amino acids. Here the CDR3 DNA reads TGTGCCAGCAGTGGGACAGCCGCTAACTATGGCTACACCTTC. The encoded protein is CASSGTAANYGYTF.

J is TRBJ1-1 and V is TRBV6-5; D ambiguous. Between the trimmed V and J ends, which lost 4 bases and 1 base, there was a span of 13 bases. Germline CDR1 and CDR2: MNHEY and SVGAGI. The CDR3 spans 15 residues. The CDR3 reads CASSSPRGRNTEAFF. CDR3 DNA: TGTGCCAGCAGTTCCCCACGGGGAAGGAACACTGAAGCTTTCTTT.

The J gene is TRBJ1-1, the V gene TRBV11-2; 8 nucleotides match TRBD1. Trimming removed 4 bases from V and 2 bases from J; junction bases left unmatched: 6. CDR3 size: 15 residues. Looked up from germline, CDR1 is SGHAT and CDR2 is FQNNGV. The CDR3 sequence is CASSYPGQANTEAFF. The CDR3 nucleotides are TGTGCCAGCAGCTATCCGGGACAGGCCAACACTGAAGCTTTCTTT.

The genes are TRBV4-1 and TRBJ1-1; D perhaps matches TRBD1 (6 bases). Germline lookup yields CDR1 MGHRA and CDR2 YSYEKL. There are 14 residues in the CDR3. V lost 4 bases and J 1 base, leaving 10 bases between the germline ends. This chain's CDR3 is CASSLRTENTEAFF. Written as DNA, the CDR3 is TGCGCCAGCAGCCTCCGGACAGAGAACACTGAAGCTTTCTTT.

The chain combines TRBV27 with TRBJ2-1; 7 bases match TRBD2. V trimming: 7 bases; J trimming: 4 bases; junction bases outside the gene matches: 10. Per the germline V gene, CDR1 is MNHEY and CDR2 is SMNVEV (reference sequence). This CDR3 region has 15 residues. This CDR3 is CASKPNERGYNEQFF. The DNA of the CDR3 is TGTGCCAGCAAGCCTAATGAGCGGGGATACAATGAGCAGTTCTTC.

V and J are TRBV9 and TRBJ2-1; possible D gene TRBD1, 6 bases. The CDR3 has 18 amino acids. Germline CDR1 and CDR2: SGDLS and YYNGEE. Between the trimmed V and J ends, which lost 0 bases and 1 base, there was a span of 17 bases. CDR3 sequence reads: CASSVDIRMGASYNEQFF. As DNA, the CDR3 is TGTGCCAGCAGCGTAGATATTCGAATGGGGGCGTCCTACAATGAGCAGTTCTTC.